The 14 T cell receptor beta chains below were found in one sample sequenced in a study of blood T cell repertoires in COVID-19. Produced via immunoSEQ multiplex PCR; TCRdb's table is partial and in-frame only. The table lists some 190,000 clones, over 70% of them singletons, with around 6.9% in the top ten. What was sequenced was peripheral blood. The receptors originated from a man between 60 and 70 years old with acute or convalescent COVID-19.

The chain recombines TRBV18 with TRBJ2-5; TRBD2 matches 9 bases. Per the germline V gene, CDR1 is KGHSH and CDR2 is LQKENI. The V gene end was trimmed by 5 bases and the J gene end by 4 bases; junction bases not matched to a gene: 5. The CDR3 runs 14 residues. CDR3 bases: TGTGCCAGCTCAGGGGGGACTAGCCGAGAGACCCAGTACTTC. This encodes CASSGGTSRETQYF.

This clone was observed a few times. V usage is TRBV7-2 and J usage is TRBJ1-2; the match to TRBD1 covers 8 bases. CDR3 length: 14 amino acids. Losses at the gene ends were 7 bases for V and 7 bases for J; bases not matched to a gene: 11. Germline CDR1 reads SGHTA; CDR2 reads FQGNSA. DNA of the CDR3: TGTGCCAGCACCCCACACGGACAGGGAGGTGGCTACACCTTC. This translates into CASTPHGQGGGYTF.

The CDR3 loop is CASSLEFETQYF. The CDR3 DNA sequence: TGCGCCAGCAGCTTAGAGTTTGAGACCCAGTACTTC. This rearrangement joins TRBV5-1 to TRBJ2-5; D gene unclear. Trimming shortened V by 2 bases and J by 5 bases, and 7 bases separated the two germline ends. The CDR3 spans 12 residues. The germline CDR1 and CDR2 sequences are SGHRS and YFSETQ.

CDR3 bases: TGCGCCAGCAGCCAAGTAGAGGGTCTGGACACTGAAGCTTTCTTT. Its translation: CASSQVEGLDTEAFF. The chain is built from TRBV4-1 and TRBJ1-1; no clear D. Trimming stripped 1 base from V and 3 bases from J, with 12 bases between. The CDR3 is 15 residues long. The V gene's germline CDR1 is MGHRA and CDR2 YSYEKL.

The rearrangement links TRBV4-3 to TRBJ1-1; D is possibly TRBD1 (6 bases). The CDR3 loop spans 14 amino acids. Per the germline V gene, CDR1 is LGHNA and CDR2 is YSLEER. The V and J ends lost 0 bases and 11 bases respectively, with 16 bases between them. This CDR3 reads CASSQDRAYQGAFF. The CDR3 DNA is TGCGCCAGCAGCCAAGATCGAGCCTATCAGGGGGCTTTCTTT.

The chain combines TRBV19 with TRBJ1-4, with D perhaps matching TRBD1 (6 bases). Trimming shortened V by 4 bases and J by 7 bases, and 25 bases separated the two germline ends. The CDR3 contains 18 residues. Per germline, CDR1 LNHDA and CDR2 SQIVND (reference sequence). The CDR3 protein is CASSTEAGLGGVGEKLFF. In DNA form, the CDR3 reads TGTGCCAGTAGTACGGAGGCGGGTCTTGGGGGCGTAGGTGAAAAACTGTTTTTT.

The chain has TRBV12-5 and TRBJ2-1; the D is unclear. Between the trimmed V and J ends, which lost 0 bases and 8 bases, there was a span of 14 bases. Germline V CDR1 and CDR2: LGHNT, FRNRAP. The CDR3 sequence is 15 residues long. This chain's CDR3 is CASGLVLPRYDEQFF. CDR3 nucleotides: TGTGCTAGTGGTTTGGTACTCCCCCGGTACGATGAGCAGTTCTTC.

The genes are TRBV11-2 and TRBJ2-1, with D tentatively TRBD2 (6 bases). Germline assignment: CDR1 SGHAT and CDR2 FQNNGV. The V and J ends lost 4 bases and 5 bases respectively, with 15 bases between them. CDR3 length: 15 residues. The CDR3 loop is CASSSPTEGNNEQFF. CDR3 nucleotide sequence: TGTGCCAGCAGCTCCCCAACGGAGGGGAACAATGAGCAGTTCTTC. Based on the CDR3 plus reference TRBV11-2 and TRBJ2-1, the full variable domain is EAGVAQSPRYKIIEKRQSVAFWCNPISGHATLYWYQQILGQGPKLLIQFQNNGVVDDSQLPKDRFSAERLKGVDSTLKIQPAKLEDSAVYLCASSSPTEGNNEQFFGPGTRLTVL.

The V and J genes are TRBV6-6 and TRBJ2-6, with TRBD2 matching 9 bases. Germline V gives CDR1 MNHNY, CDR2 SVGAGI (reference sequence). The ends lost 5 bases at V and 0 bases at J; junction bases unmatched: 5. This CDR3 has 17 amino acids. Here the CDR3 reads CASSRSGGNSGANVLTF. CDR3 nucleotides: TGTGCCAGCAGTCGAAGCGGGGGGAACTCTGGGGCCAACGTCCTGACTTTC.

The chain has TRBV4-2 and TRBJ1-3; weak D call: TRBD1 (6 bases). Trimming pared 0 bases from V and 4 bases from J, leaving 13 bases between. Germline values: CDR1 LGHNA, CDR2 YNFKEQ. This CDR3 comprises 16 residues. This CDR3 is CASSQDGGASGNTIYF. Here the CDR3 DNA reads TGTGCCAGCAGCCAAGATGGGGGGGCTTCGGGAAACACCATATATTTT.

The V gene is TRBV11-3, the J gene TRBJ1-2, with D tentatively TRBD1 (6 bases). Germline V CDR1 and CDR2: SGHNT, YENEEA. The CDR3 runs 16 residues. The V end lost 5 bases, the J end lost 2 bases, and 18 bases lay between the germline ends. CDR3 amino acids: CASSHESRTVNYGYTF. For the CDR3, the DNA is TGTGCCAGCAGCCACGAAAGTAGGACAGTGAACTATGGCTACACCTTC.

The DNA for the CDR3 is TGTGCCATCAGTGACCCGGACAGTGGCACTGAAGCTTTCTTT. As protein: CAISDPDSGTEAFF. V gene TRBV10-3 combines with J gene TRBJ1-1; TRBD1 might be the D (6 bases). This CDR3 comprises 14 residues. The germline CDR1 and CDR2 sequences are ENHRY and SYGVKD. V was shortened by 3 bases and J by 4 bases, with 12 bases between the two germline ends.

The rearrangement links TRBV6-5 to TRBJ1-6; tentatively, D is TRBD1 (5 bases). The CDR3 extends over 12 amino acids. CDR1 MNHEY and CDR2 SVGAGI come from the germline V gene. V shed 8 bases and J shed 7 bases, with 9 bases lying between them. CDR3 bases: TGTGCCAGCTGTCCAGGGAATTCACCCCTCCACTTT. Protein sequence: CASCPGNSPLHF.

The chain recombines TRBV11-3 with TRBJ2-7; 7 bases match TRBD1. This CDR3 has 15 residues. The V segment lost 1 base and the J segment 7 bases; nucleotides outside the gene matches: 10. Germline loops: CDR1 SGHNT, CDR2 YENEEA. CDR3 sequence: CASSLGHEQGSEQYF. CDR3 DNA sequence: TGTGCCAGCAGCTTAGGGCATGAACAGGGGTCGGAGCAGTACTTC.